Below are 8 T cell receptor beta chains sequenced from a single sample in a study of blood T cell repertoires in COVID-19. TCRdb's table, derived via immunoSEQ multiplex PCR, lists solely in-frame clones and lacks some. This sample has roughly 180,000 clones, with 94% found just once. The sample comprised peripheral blood. The receptors stem from a man aged 25 to 45 with COVID-19, enrolled during active disease.

The chain has TRBV19 and TRBJ2-3; D remains unclear. This CDR3 has 14 residues. V lost 0 bases, J lost 2 bases, and 6 bases lay in between. Per germline, CDR1 LNHDA and CDR2 SQIVND (reference sequence). The CDR3 bases are TGTGCCAGTAGTATAGAGACACACACAGATACGCAGTATTTT. Amino acid sequence: CASSIETHTDTQYF.

The chain joins TRBV5-1 to TRBJ1-2; no firm D call. CDR3 size: 13 residues. CDR1 is SGHRS, CDR2 YFSETQ, per germline. Trimming cost V 4 bases and J 4 bases, with 11 bases left between them. The CDR3 bases are TGCGCCAGCAGCCTCCCCGAAGCCTATGGCTACACCTTC. This encodes CASSLPEAYGYTF.

The gene calls are TRBV5-5 and TRBJ2-3, with 7 nucleotides matching TRBD1. CDR3 length: 17 residues. Germline assignment: CDR1 SGHKS and CDR2 YYEKEE (reference sequence). V was pared by 4 bases and J by 0 bases, with 11 bases of the junction left unmatched. The CDR3 region has the DNA TGTGCCAGCAGCCCTCTAGGGACAGCAACTAGCACAGATACGCAGTATTTT. Amino acid sequence: CASSPLGTATSTDTQYF.

The CDR3 sequence: CASSKIRGNYGYTF. For the CDR3, the DNA is TGTGCCAGCAGCAAAATTAGGGGTAACTATGGCTACACCTTC. This chain uses TRBV21-1 with TRBJ1-2; the listed D gene, TRBD1, was not tested against the DNA. TRBV21-1 constitutes a pseudogene. There are 14 residues in the CDR3.

The V and J genes are TRBV5-4 and TRBJ2-1; 7 bases fit TRBD1. The CDR3 contains 13 residues. The germline CDR1 and CDR2 sequences are SGHNT and YYREEE (reference sequence). The ends lost 4 bases at V and 5 bases at J; junction bases unmatched: 3. The CDR3: CASSPGTDNEQFF. The DNA for the CDR3 is TGTGCCAGCAGCCCCGGGACAGACAATGAGCAGTTCTTC.

This chain connects TRBV19 to TRBJ1-2, with a possible D match to TRBD1 (6 bases). The CDR3 length is 14 residues. Germline CDR1 is LNHDA and CDR2 is SQIVND (reference sequence). V was shortened by 4 bases and J by 8 bases, with 17 bases between the two germline ends. The CDR3 is CASSTDLGTYGYTF. DNA of the CDR3: TGTGCCAGTAGTACAGACTTAGGGACATACGGCTACACCTTC. The full variable domain, rest sourced from reference TRBV19 and TRBJ1-2, is DGGITQSPKYLFRKEGQNVTLSCEQNLNHDAMYWYRQDPGQGLRLIYYSQIVNDFQKGDIAEGYSVSREKKESFPLTVTSAQKNPTAFYLCASSTDLGTYGYTFGSGTRLTVV.

The gene calls are TRBV7-2 and TRBJ2-6; D remains unclear. Per germline, CDR1 SGHTA and CDR2 FQGNSA. Trimming shortened V by 5 bases and J by 0 bases, and 5 bases separated the two germline ends. CDR3 length equals 14 residues. The CDR3 DNA is TGTGCCAGCAGCCTCAGCTCTGGGGCCAACGTCCTGACTTTC. Its translation: CASSLSSGANVLTF.

Remarks on this clone: The same CDR3 is also encoded by other DNA sequences in this sample. The J gene is TRBJ2-7, the V gene TRBV7-9; no clear D. The CDR3 runs to 13 residues. The germline V and J ends were trimmed by 1 base and 4 bases, with 8 bases remaining between them. Germline V lookup: CDR1 SEHNR, CDR2 FQNEAQ (reference sequence). The CDR3 DNA is TGTGCCAGCAGCTTAGACACCAGTTACGAGCAGTACTTC. It codes for CASSLDTSYEQYF.